These 23 T cell receptor beta chains came from one sample sequenced in a study of T cell changes during pregnancy in multiple sclerosis. The method was immunoSEQ multiplex PCR; TCRdb's version includes in-frame clones alone and lacks a portion of them. The data contain 100,000 or so clones, nearly 95% of them seen just once; the ten biggest clones take up about 1.7%. Sample: peripheral blood, taken after pregnancy. These receptors all stem from a female donor in good health, enrolled as a control in a pregnancy study.

A note on this clone: The junction departs from germline at one end; a sequencing error may be responsible. The chain joins TRBV15 to TRBJ1-1; the match to TRBD1 covers 7 bases. The CDR3 sequence is 14 residues long. Germline loops: CDR1 LNHNV, CDR2 YYDKDF (reference sequence). The CDR3 sequence: CATSGDRVDTEAFF. Here the CDR3 DNA reads TGTGCCACCAGCGGAGACAGGGTTGACACTGAAGCTTTCTTT.

The rearrangement uses TRBV6-1 and TRBJ2-7, with D possibly matching TRBD1 (5 bases). The CDR3 is 15 amino acids. The germline gives CDR1 MNHNS, CDR2 SASEGT. Trimming removed 0 bases from V and 2 bases from J, with 11 bases in between. This CDR3 is CASSEATDSTYEQYF. For the CDR3, the DNA is TGTGCCAGCAGTGAAGCGACAGACTCTACCTACGAGCAGTACTTC.

The chain couples TRBV28 to TRBJ2-7, with D perhaps matching TRBD1 (5 bases). The CDR3 contains 13 residues. CDR1 is MDHEN and CDR2 is SYDVKM in the germline V gene. Trimming shortened V by 7 bases and J by 2 bases, and 12 bases separated the two germline ends. In DNA form, the CDR3 reads TGTGCCAGCACCCGAGTGGGGCCCTACGAGCAGTACTTC. This translates into CASTRVGPYEQYF.

The chain employs TRBV7-9 and TRBJ2-1; tentative D call: TRBD1 (6 bases). The V gene lost 7 bases and the J gene lost 7 bases, with 14 bases spanning the gap. The germline gives CDR1 SEHNR, CDR2 FQNEAQ (reference sequence). The CDR3 runs to 13 residues. CDR3 nucleotides: TGTGCCAGCAATTCGGTAGGGACAAATGAGCAGTTCTTC. Its translation is CASNSVGTNEQFF.

This chain links TRBV5-6 with TRBJ2-1; 7 nucleotides match TRBD1. Losses at the gene ends were 2 bases for V and 2 bases for J; bases not matched to a gene: 7. The CDR3 has 16 residues. Looked up from germline, CDR1 is SGHDT and CDR2 is YYEEEE. The CDR3 is CASSFLDRVAYNEQFF. In DNA form, the CDR3 reads TGTGCCAGCAGCTTCCTTGACAGGGTGGCCTACAATGAGCAGTTCTTC. The whole variable domain, filled in from reference TRBV5-6 and TRBJ2-1, reads DAGVTQSPTHLIKTRGQQVTLRCSPKSGHDTVSWYQQALGQGPQFIFQYYEEEERQRGNFPDRFSGHQFPNYSSELNVNALLLGDSALYLCASSFLDRVAYNEQFFGPGTRLTVL.

CDR3: CASSLDTGGPSRGELFF. DNA for the CDR3: TGTGCCAGCAGCTTGGATACGGGAGGGCCCTCGAGGGGGGAGCTGTTTTTT. The chain is built from TRBV7-9 and TRBJ2-2; 8 bases are a match to TRBD2. This CDR3 has 17 amino acids. Looked up from germline, CDR1 is SEHNR and CDR2 is FQNEAQ (reference sequence). Germline trimming cut 3 bases from V and 8 bases from J; bases unmatched to any gene: 14.

The chain links TRBV6-6 to TRBJ2-1; D may be TRBD2 (7 bases). The ends were cut back, 2 bases at V and 7 bases at J, with 9 bases in the middle. CDR1 is MNHNY and CDR2 is SVGAGI in the germline V gene (reference sequence). This CDR3 spans 13 amino acids. The CDR3 loop reads CASSYRGGNEQFF. Here the CDR3 DNA reads TGTGCCAGCAGTTACAGGGGGGGGAATGAGCAGTTCTTC.

This clone was recorded a few times. The chain recombines TRBV6-4 with TRBJ2-2, with 8 bases lining up with TRBD2. CDR3 length equals 16 residues. Germline V lookup: CDR1 MRHNA, CDR2 SNTAGT. V lost 3 bases to trimming and J lost 4 bases; unmatched junction nucleotides: 7. CDR3 loop: CASSDFAGGFTGELFF. The CDR3, as DNA: TGTGCCAGCAGTGATTTTGCGGGAGGTTTCACCGGGGAGCTGTTTTTT.

The V call is TRBV19, the J call TRBJ2-6; D possibly corresponds to TRBD2 (5 bases). Germline-derived CDR1 and CDR2 are LNHDA and SQIVND (reference sequence). The CDR3 loop spans 16 amino acids. Trimming took off 6 bases at V and 0 bases at J, with 12 bases between the two ends. CDR3 in amino acids: CASSLGRGSGANVLTF. In DNA form, the CDR3 reads TGTGCCAGTAGCCTAGGTCGGGGCTCTGGGGCCAACGTCCTGACTTTC.

The chain couples TRBV19 to TRBJ2-3; D perhaps matches TRBD2 (6 bases). The CDR3 length is 15 residues. CDR1 and CDR2 (germline): LNHDA, SQIVND (reference sequence). Between the trimmed V and J ends, which lost 2 bases and 4 bases, there was a span of 13 bases. The CDR3 sequence is CASSILTGVPDTQYF. CDR3 sequence (DNA): TGTGCCAGTAGTATATTGACGGGAGTTCCAGATACGCAGTATTTT.

The chain combines TRBV5-1 with TRBJ1-2; no clear D gene. This CDR3 is built from 13 residues. V dropped 4 bases and J dropped 6 bases, with 13 bases sitting between them. Germline loops: CDR1 SGHRS, CDR2 YFSETQ. CDR3 nucleotide sequence: TGCGCCAGCAGCCGTCGACGGGAGGATGGCTACACCTTC. Translating gives CASSRRREDGYTF.

The chain recombines TRBV25-1 with TRBJ2-3; TRBD2 matches at 7 bases. After removal of 1 base from V and 6 bases from J, the junction contained 7 bases not matched to a gene. CDR3 size: 15 residues. Germline values: CDR1 MGHDK, CDR2 SYGVNS. CDR3 in DNA: TGTGCCAGCAGTGAATGGGAGGCCGGGAGGGATACGCAGTATTTT. Translation gives CASSEWEAGRDTQYF.

The chain has TRBV7-9 and TRBJ2-1; TRBD1 matches 8 bases. This CDR3 region has 15 residues. Germline CDR1 is SEHNR and CDR2 is FQNEAQ (reference sequence). V shed 7 bases, J shed 3 bases, and the junction held 8 bases outside the gene matches. The CDR3 loop is CASNQQGVGYNEQFF. CDR3 in DNA: TGTGCCAGCAACCAACAGGGGGTGGGCTACAATGAGCAGTTCTTC.

The chain joins TRBV21-1 to TRBJ1-2; TRBD1 is the table's D call, not checked against the DNA. TRBV21-1 is noted as a pseudogene. The CDR3 has 18 residues. The CDR3 nucleotides read TGTGCCAGCAGCAATAAGGCGGACAGGGGGGGTTCTTACTATGGCTACACCTTC. Translated: CASSNKADRGGSYYGYTF.

V is TRBV4-1 and J is TRBJ2-1; possible D gene TRBD1, 5 bases. V lost 8 bases and J 3 bases, leaving 8 bases between the germline ends. There are 12 residues in the CDR3. Germline V lookup: CDR1 MGHRA, CDR2 YSYEKL. CDR3 nucleotide sequence: TGCGCCAGCTGGGGCGGCTACAATGAGCAGTTCTTC. It encodes CASWGGYNEQFF.

The count of this clone is one. The V call is TRBV2, the J call TRBJ2-7; 8 positions agree with TRBD1. There are 16 residues in the CDR3. CDR1 is SNHLY and CDR2 is FYNNEI in the germline V gene. V gave up 5 bases and J gave up 2 bases; unmatched junction bases: 11. The CDR3 loop is CASSQTGVGSAYEQYF. CDR3 bases: TGTGCCAGCAGTCAGACAGGGGTGGGATCCGCCTACGAGCAGTACTTC.

V and J are TRBV2 and TRBJ1-4; TRBD1 matches 8 bases. CDR1 is SNHLY, CDR2 FYNNEI, per germline. The CDR3 covers 16 residues. V trimming: 5 bases; J trimming: 3 bases; junction bases outside the gene matches: 8. In DNA form, the CDR3 reads TGTGCCAGCAGTTATTCCTACAGGGGGGCTAATGAAAAACTGTTTTTT. Protein product: CASSYSYRGANEKLFF.

The rearrangement joins TRBV7-2 to TRBJ2-3; D remains ambiguous. With 2 bases removed from V and 0 bases from J, the gap between germline ends came to 9 bases. Per germline, CDR1 SGHTA and CDR2 FQGNSA. CDR3 length: 15 residues. The DNA of the CDR3 is TGTGCCAGCAGCTTAAGCGCGATTAGCACAGATACGCAGTATTTT. Translation: CASSLSAISTDTQYF.

V and J are TRBV28 and TRBJ2-3; 11 bases agree with TRBD2. The V segment lost 6 bases and the J segment 4 bases; nucleotides outside the gene matches: 3. CDR3 length: 14 amino acids. Per germline, CDR1 MDHEN and CDR2 SYDVKM. The CDR3 loop reads CASRLAGEADTQYF. CDR3 bases: TGTGCCAGCAGACTAGCGGGAGAGGCAGATACGCAGTATTTT.

The J gene is TRBJ2-3, the V gene TRBV5-6, with D possibly being TRBD1 (6 bases). The CDR3 length is 15 residues. The germline CDR1 and CDR2 sequences are SGHDT and YYEEEE. V lost 1 base, J lost 1 base, and 10 bases lay in between. Written as DNA, the CDR3 is TGTGCCAGCAGCTTGATGTCAGGGGGCACAGATACGCAGTATTTT. It codes for CASSLMSGGTDTQYF.

V is TRBV18 and J is TRBJ2-7; TRBD1 might be the D (5 bases). The V and J ends lost 3 bases and 3 bases respectively, with 9 bases between them. CDR1 and CDR2 from the germline V gene are KGHSH and LQKENI. CDR3 length: 13 amino acids. As DNA, the CDR3 is TGTGCCAGCTCACCGTACCAGGGCTACGAGCAGTACTTC. This encodes CASSPYQGYEQYF. The variable domain in full, with the rest retrieved from reference TRBV18 and TRBJ2-7, is NAGVMQNPRHLVRRRGQEARLRCSPMKGHSHVYWYRQLPEEGLKFMVYLQKENIIDESGMPKERFSAEFPKEGPSILRIQQVVRGDSAAYFCASSPYQGYEQYFGPGTRLTVT.

This chain joins TRBV5-1 and TRBJ2-3; perhaps TRBD1 as D (6 bases). Germline CDR1 reads SGHRS; CDR2 reads YFSETQ. V lost 0 bases and J 0 bases, leaving 8 bases between the germline ends. This CDR3 comprises 15 residues. CDR3 coding DNA: TGCGCCAGCAGCTTGGAGGGACAAAGCACAGATACGCAGTATTTT. It encodes CASSLEGQSTDTQYF. Supplemented by reference TRBV5-1 and TRBJ2-3, the full variable domain reads KAGVTQTPRYLIKTRGQQVTLSCSPISGHRSVSWYQQTPGQGLQFLFEYFSETQRNKGNFPGRFSGRQFSNSRSEMNVSTLELGDSALYLCASSLEGQSTDTQYFGPGTRLTVL.

The V gene is TRBV7-9, the J gene TRBJ1-3; D possibly corresponds to TRBD1 (5 bases). Trimming stripped 2 bases from V and 2 bases from J, with 13 bases between. CDR3 length equals 16 residues. The germline CDR1 and CDR2 sequences are SEHNR and FQNEAQ (reference sequence). The CDR3: CASSLRGGTTGNTIYF. As DNA, the CDR3 is TGTGCCAGCAGCTTAAGGGGCGGCACGACTGGAAACACCATATATTTT.